The text below deals with one T cell receptor (beta chain). Its antigen remains undetermined. No base-level quality is on record; no much larger clone is a single base apart. The library came from 5' RACE. The listed sequencing device is Illumina HiSeq 2500. A second PCR of roughly 7 to 11 cycles was performed with a sample-barcoded 5' primer and a J-beta primer mix. A template-switch 5' adaptor carrying 12 random nucleotides introduced a unique molecular identifier onto each TCR beta cDNA molecule. At least 2.5 million CDR3-containing paired-end reads were obtained from each sample. All of the RNA was converted into first-strand cDNA using the Mint cDNA synthesis kit, with a TRBC-specific oligonucleotide serving as the primer. After uracil-DNA glycosylase treatment, a first 18-cycle PCR used universal primers M1SS and BC2_uni_R on all cDNA. The authors' analysis ran thus. For normalization, 1 million high-quality reads were randomly selected from each sample, with every read carrying a distinct molecular identifier. Instead of being binned into consensus sequences, reads that shared molecular identifiers were thrown out. MiTCR, with a Q25 quality threshold and the strictest error-elimination algorithm, was used for CDR3 identification, clonotype clustering and error correction. A nonparametric unseen species model with Euler transformation was used to estimate a lower bound on total TCR beta diversity. The raw public data were reprocessed by TCRdb itself: fastp quality trimming at Q25, MiXCR clonotype calling, in-frame beta chains only. Rows with a matching CDR3 protein are joined into one entry that keeps the most common DNA and genes. Here the V and J calls rest on TCRdb's processing, not on the authors' analysis. This sample gives approximately 790,000 distinct CDR3 sequences in total; 62% of them show up just once. Together, the top ten hold 28% of the sample.

The CDR3 covers 15 residues, taking in both the cysteine and the phenylalanine. Solely the CDR3 DNA is kept, with 45 bases framed from the first base. V is cut by 5 bases and J by 3 bases, and the space between the germline ends is 14 bases. Via the germline V gene (reference sequence), CDR1 is LGHDT and CDR2 YNNKEL. These data belong to a study of blood T cells in healthy people across ages (dated by TCRdb to the mid-2010s). About the investigation overall: Template switching captured roughly one uniquely barcoded TCR beta cDNA molecule per two T cells in model experiments. The study measured age-related changes in TCR beta repertoire diversity using deep sequencing normalized with unique cDNA molecular identifiers. To avoid experimental bias, donors of different ages were distributed randomly across sequencing lanes. Two additional independent replicas of 1 million unique cDNA reads from the same blood draw were analyzed for two donors (one aged 18 to 30 and one aged 80 or older). Donors were grouped into four age groups: young (average approximately 15 years), middle-aged (less than 40), aged (62) and long-lived (approximately 75).

Systemically healthy Caucasian individuals from Russia, around 38 in total and aged about 6 to 95 years, were included as donors. Each donor gave 8 to 10 milliliters of peripheral blood, drawn into EDTA-treated Vacutainer tubes. Ficoll-Paque density-gradient centrifugation was used to isolate PBMCs, with at least 6.5 million per sample. Total RNA was extracted from PBMCs with Trizol reagent, with at least 5 micrograms obtained per sample. For every donor, an aliquot of PBMCs went through flow cytometry to measure the percentages of naive CD45RAhigh/CD27high T cells. The investigation overall reported the following: Because donor CMV infection status was unknown, age-related changes in expanded clonotypes were potentially confounded. Compared with the aged group, more naive CD4+ T cells, fewer expanded clones and increased TCR diversity were shown by the long-lived group, suggesting age selection. The percentage of naive T cells measured by flow cytometry correlated strongly with observed TCR beta diversity. Observed TCR beta diversity per million T cells fell roughly linearly with age, and a significant reduction was already apparent by age around 40. Since profiling was done on bulk unsorted PBMCs, naive and antigen-experienced compartments could not be conclusively compared. Estimates of total diversity based on one million sequenced T cells were considered lower bounds and underestimates.

Sequenced material: blood. The chain is made from TRBV3-1 and TRBJ1-5; the best D guess is TRBD1, with 5 bases matching. The clonotype comes from a man under 40 in good health. The DNA sequence is as follows: TGTGCCAGCAGCTCCGGGGGAGGGAACAATCAGCCCCAGCATTTT. Its coded protein is CASSSGGGNNQPQHF.